The 29 T cell receptor beta chains below come from one sample, sequenced in a study of T cells in Graves' hyperthyroidism and ophthalmopathy. The CDR3 regions of TCR beta were amplified from RNA transcripts. Primed by the HTBI set, a first-round RT-PCR was run on the TCR CDR3. MiXCR was run by TCRdb on the multiplex PCR reads, yielding one entry per CDR3 protein. The repertoire holds around 210,000 distinct CDR3 sequences, with about 17% as singletons. What was sequenced was blood. The receptors were sampled from a woman between 50 and 59 years old with Graves' hyperthyroidism.

This clonotype was found many times. The chain links TRBV28 to TRBJ2-7, with D possibly being TRBD1 (6 bases). The CDR3 is 14 residues long. Germline values: CDR1 MDHEN, CDR2 SYDVKM. Trimming stripped 2 bases from V and 5 bases from J, with 13 bases between. CDR3 residues: CASSLGNQGHEQYF. The CDR3 coding sequence is TGTGCCAGCAGTTTAGGGAACCAGGGGCACGAGCAGTACTTC.

As to this clonotype: This clone may be a read error of a much larger clone one base away. This CDR3 fails to terminate in the conserved phenylalanine or tryptophan, so it likely reflects a read error. The J gene is TRBJ2-5, the V gene TRBV7-8; 8 bases agree with TRBD2. The CDR3 covers 15 residues. The J segment lost 9 bases and the V segment lost 3 bases, leaving 12 bases of the junction unmatched. Per germline, CDR1 SGHVS and CDR2 FQNEAQ. CDR3 residues: CASSFHKTSEGSQYL. The CDR3, as DNA: TGTGCCAGCAGCTTCCATAAGACTAGCGAGGGTTCCCAGTACCTC.

The chain couples TRBV12-3 or TRBV12-4 to TRBJ2-7, with D possibly being TRBD1 or TRBD2 (6 bases each). This CDR3 is 14 amino acids long. Trimming removed 5 bases at V and 3 bases at J, with 14 bases between. The CDR3 nucleotides read TGTGCCAGCAGTCAAACAGGGACTGACTACGAGCAGTACTTC. Its translation: CASSQTGTDYEQYF.

This chain uses TRBV5-1 with TRBJ2-7; D is possibly TRBD1 (6 bases). Per germline, CDR1 SGHRS and CDR2 YFSETQ. V was pared by 0 bases and J by 2 bases, with 21 bases between. The CDR3 has 18 residues. The CDR3 DNA follows: TGCGCCAGCAGCTTGGAGAATACCGGGACAACGAAACCCTACGAGCAGTACTTC. This codes for CASSLENTGTTKPYEQYF.

This clonotype was detected many times. The rearrangement links TRBV10-3 to TRBJ2-1; the match to TRBD1 covers 9 bases. V shed 6 bases, J shed 4 bases, and the junction held 4 bases outside the gene matches. The CDR3 has 14 residues. Germline V gene lookup returns CDR1 ENHRY and CDR2 SYGVKD. The CDR3 loop reads CAIRDRGEYNEQFF. For the CDR3, the DNA is TGTGCCATCAGGGACAGGGGAGAGTACAATGAGCAGTTCTTC.

This clonotype showed up just once. The rearrangement links TRBV18 to TRBJ1-1; D gene unclear. The CDR3 covers 12 residues. Trimming cost V 3 bases and J 5 bases, with 7 bases left between them. The germline V gene has CDR1 KGHSH and CDR2 LQKENI. CDR3 DNA sequence: TGTGCCAGCTCACCGGGAAAGACTGAAGCTTTCTTT. Translated: CASSPGKTEAFF.

In its sample, this clonotype was seen a few times. This chain uses TRBV5-1 with TRBJ1-5; no clear D gene. Germline CDR1 is SGHRS and CDR2 is YFSETQ. The CDR3 is made up of 15 amino acids. Trimming stripped 4 bases from V and 3 bases from J, with 14 bases between. CDR3 bases: TGCGCCAGCAGCCCTGGCTCGGCCAACAATCAGCCCCAGCATTTT. It yields the protein CASSPGSANNQPQHF.

Ten or more counts support this clonotype. The chain uses TRBV5-1 and TRBJ1-1; the D is unclear. V was shortened by 1 base and J by 1 base, with 5 bases between the two germline ends. CDR1 is SGHRS, CDR2 YFSETQ, per germline. The CDR3 spans 13 residues. CDR3 nucleotides: TGCGCCAGCAGCTTGAGACAGAACACTGAAGCTTTCTTT. Amino acid sequence: CASSLRQNTEAFF.

The chain employs TRBV19 and TRBJ2-7, with TRBD2 identical over 11 bases. Germline assignment: CDR1 LNHDA and CDR2 SQIVND (reference sequence). The CDR3 totals 16 residues. J was trimmed by 1 base and V by 4 bases; bases with no gene match: 6. The CDR3 coding sequence is TGTGCCAGTAGTACCCCCGGGACTAGCGGTTCCTACGAGCAGTACTTC. This encodes CASSTPGTSGSYEQYF.

This clonotype appeared a few times. The chain carries TRBV7-2 and TRBJ2-2, with D perhaps matching TRBD2 (5 bases). Germline V gene data show CDR1 as SGHTA and CDR2 as FQGNSA. V lost 6 bases and J lost 7, with 18 bases in between. This CDR3 has 15 residues. DNA of the CDR3: TGTGCCAGCAGGCGCATATTGAGGGCGAACGGGGAGCTGTTTTTT. Its protein is CASRRILRANGELFF.

This clonotype has at least ten counts. The rearrangement links TRBV12-3 or TRBV12-4 to TRBJ1-5; 8 nucleotides line up with TRBD1. CDR3 size: 15 residues. The junction had 5 bases not matched to a gene; V was cut back by 7 bases and J by 0 bases. CDR3 sequence: CASKRQGNSNQPQHF. The CDR3 nucleotides are TGTGCCAGCAAAAGACAGGGGAATAGCAATCAGCCCCAGCATTTT.

CDR3 protein: CASSSVTGHEKLFF. CDR3 DNA sequence: TGTGCCAGCAGCTCCGTAACAGGACATGAAAAACTGTTTTTT. V and J are TRBV7-9 and TRBJ1-4; TRBD1 might be the D (5 bases). Germline V lookup: CDR1 SEHNR, CDR2 FQNEAQ (reference sequence). CDR3 size: 14 residues. The V end lost 4 bases, the J end lost 6 bases, and 12 bases lay between the germline ends.

This chain connects TRBV6-4 to TRBJ1-6, with 10 bases fitting TRBD1. Looked up from germline, CDR1 is MRHNA and CDR2 is SNTAGT. V was clipped by 6 bases and J by 9 bases; unmatched bases: 5. This CDR3 region has 14 residues. Here the CDR3 DNA reads TGTGCCAGCAGCGACGGACAGGGGGTTTCACCCCTCCACTTT. It codes for CASSDGQGVSPLHF.

This clonotype was observed many times. This rearrangement joins TRBV27 to TRBJ2-3; TRBD2 agrees at 12 bases. CDR1 and CDR2 (germline): MNHEY, SMNVEV (reference sequence). V lost 3 bases and J lost 5; bases outside the gene matches: 3. The CDR3 is 15 residues long. The CDR3 bases are TGTGCCAGCAGTTTGGCGACTAGCGGGGGAGATACGCAGTATTTT. Translated, it gives CASSLATSGGDTQYF.

The genes are TRBV27 and TRBJ2-7; the D is unclear. V lost 8 bases and J lost 2, with 19 bases in between. The length of the CDR3 is 15 residues. The germline V gene encodes CDR1 MNHEY and CDR2 SMNVEV (reference sequence). The CDR3 is CASWALGPLAYEQYF. The DNA of the CDR3 is TGTGCCAGCTGGGCCTTGGGCCCACTGGCCTACGAGCAGTACTTC.

The chain uses TRBV5-6 and TRBJ2-5; D might be TRBD1 or TRBD2, each matching 5 bases. Looked up from germline, CDR1 is SGHDT and CDR2 is YYEEEE. With 2 bases removed from V and 1 base from J, the gap between germline ends came to 15 bases. This CDR3 is built from 16 residues. For the CDR3, the DNA is TGTGCCAGCAGCTTATCAGGGAGATGGGCCCAAGAGACCCAGTACTTC. It encodes CASSLSGRWAQETQYF.

This clonotype ranks as medium-sized. The V call is TRBV25-1, the J call TRBJ2-2, with 7 bases matching TRBD1. Per germline, CDR1 MGHDK and CDR2 SYGVNS. Germline trimming cut 5 bases from V and 2 bases from J; bases unmatched to any gene: 8. The CDR3 loop spans 16 amino acids. CDR3 in DNA: TGTGCCAGCAGTATAGGTACAGGGGTAAACACCGGGGAGCTGTTTTTT. Its translation: CASSIGTGVNTGELFF.

This clonotype appeared a few times. The chain has TRBV11-2 and TRBJ1-2, with 8 bases aligning to TRBD1. CDR1 SGHAT and CDR2 FQNNGV come from the germline V gene. CDR3 length: 15 residues. Trimming took 2 bases from V and 2 from J; bases not matched to a gene: 4. CDR3 region: CASSLLGQGNYGYTF. Written as DNA, the CDR3 is TGTGCCAGCAGCTTACTAGGACAGGGAAACTATGGCTACACCTTC.

This clonotype has at least ten counts. V is TRBV19 and J is TRBJ2-2; perhaps TRBD1 as D (6 bases). Germline CDR1 LNHDA, CDR2 SQIVND (reference sequence). This CDR3 has 13 amino acids. V gave up 3 bases and J gave up 7 bases, with 9 bases separating them. The CDR3 reads CASSMGAGGELFF. The CDR3 coding sequence is TGTGCCAGTAGTATGGGGGCAGGCGGGGAGCTGTTTTTT.

The chain couples TRBV5-1 to TRBJ2-7, with TRBD2 matching 10 bases. The CDR3 length is 17 residues. V trimming: 4 bases; J trimming: 5 bases; junction bases outside the gene matches: 15. Germline V lookup: CDR1 SGHRS, CDR2 YFSETQ. The CDR3 loop reads CASSPEKVAGGFHEQYF. CDR3 nucleotides: TGCGCCAGCAGCCCCGAGAAGGTAGCGGGAGGATTCCACGAGCAGTACTTC. The full variable domain, in which reference TRBV5-1 and TRBJ2-7 provide the parts outside the CDR3, is KAGVTQTPRYLIKTRGQQVTLSCSPISGHRSVSWYQQTPGQGLQFLFEYFSETQRNKGNFPGRFSGRQFSNSRSEMNVSTLELGDSALYLCASSPEKVAGGFHEQYFGPGTRLTVT.

On this clonotype itself: A much larger clone lies one base from this, so it may be a read error. The chain uses TRBV13 and TRBJ2-3; 9 nucleotides align to TRBD1. The germline gives CDR1 PRHDT, CDR2 FYEKMQ (reference sequence). V shed 0 bases, J shed 4 bases, and the junction held 2 bases outside the gene matches. The CDR3 sequence is 15 residues long. The chain's CDR3 is CASSLGGQGSDTQYF. The CDR3 bases are TGTGCCAGCAGCTTAGGGGGACAGGGTTCAGATACGCAGTATTTT.

DNA for the CDR3: TGCAGTGCTAGAAGGCCTAGCGGGACTCAAGAGACCCAGTACTTC. Translating it yields CSARRPSGTQETQYF. V is TRBV20-1 and J is TRBJ2-5, with 9 bases fitting TRBD2. CDR3 length: 15 residues. With 2 bases clipped from V and 2 bases from J, the junction kept 6 bases outside the gene matches. Germline CDR1 reads DFQATT; CDR2 reads SNEGSKA (reference sequence).

The CDR3 reads CAWSPRLVGEQFF. The CDR3 DNA reads TGTGCCTGGAGCCCTCGACTAGTAGGTGAGCAGTTCTTC. The rearrangement joins TRBV30 to TRBJ2-1; TRBD2 might be the D (6 bases). From germline, CDR1 is GTSNPN and CDR2 SVGIG (reference sequence). Trimming stripped 3 bases from V and 9 bases from J, with 15 bases between. The CDR3 loop spans 13 amino acids. Full variable domain (missing parts from reference TRBV30 and TRBJ2-1): SQTIHQWPATLVQPVGSPLSLECTVEGTSNPNLYWYRQAAGRGLQLLFYSVGIGQISSEVPQNLSASRPQDRQFILSSKKLLLSDSGFYLCAWSPRLVGEQFFGPGTRLTVL.

This clonotype was observed at least ten times. This chain links TRBV12-3 or TRBV12-4 with TRBJ2-7, with D possibly matching TRBD2 (6 bases). The CDR3 is 16 amino acids. Trimming shortened V by 6 bases and J by 3 bases, and 21 bases separated the two germline ends. Written as DNA, the CDR3 is TGTGCCAGCAGCAACGTCTTAGGGGAGGAACGCTACGAGCAGTACTTC. It encodes CASSNVLGEERYEQYF.

Concerning this clonotype: Possible read error: a much larger clone is one base away. The chain is built from TRBV7-9 and TRBJ1-1; 9 nucleotides agree with TRBD1. Germline V CDR1 and CDR2: SEHNR, FQNEAQ (reference sequence). This CDR3 spans 14 amino acids. Here the CDR3 reads CASSPQGAVTEALF. The CDR3 coding sequence is TGTGCCAGCAGCCCACAGGGGGCGGTCACTGAAGCTCTCTTT.

The sample holds many counts of this clonotype. The V gene is TRBV29-1, the J gene TRBJ1-5, with D perhaps matching TRBD1 (5 bases). This CDR3 is 15 amino acids long. Deletions cut 7 bases from V and 0 bases from J, with 16 bases between. CDR1 is SQVTM, CDR2 ANQGSEA, per germline. The CDR3 DNA follows: TGCAGCGCAAGTCAGGGCCCCTATAGCAATCAGCCCCAGCATTTT. Translating gives CSASQGPYSNQPQHF.

V is TRBV29-1 and J is TRBJ1-4; no definite D call. This CDR3 comprises 11 residues. Trimming removed 2 bases at V and 7 bases at J, with 5 bases between. Germline CDR1 and CDR2: SQVTM and ANQGSEA. The CDR3 DNA follows: TGCAGCGTTGAATTGGCTGAAAAACTGTTTTTT. It is translated as CSVELAEKLFF.

This clonotype came up many times. The gene calls are TRBV30 and TRBJ2-5; no clear D. The CDR3 has 13 residues. The ends were cut back, 0 bases at V and 1 base at J, with 6 bases in the middle. Per germline, CDR1 GTSNPN and CDR2 SVGIG (reference sequence). The CDR3 spells CAWSVRAQETQYF. CDR3 sequence (DNA): TGTGCCTGGAGTGTACGGGCCCAAGAGACCCAGTACTTC.

This clonotype was detected many times. The chain joins TRBV28 to TRBJ1-5; D uncertain. Trimming cost V 2 bases and J 7 bases, with 15 bases left between them. This CDR3 spans 15 amino acids. Germline V gene data show CDR1 as MDHEN and CDR2 as SYDVKM. The CDR3 DNA is TGTGCCAGCAGTTTAAGGGTCACGCAGGAACAGCCCCAGCATTTT. The encoded protein is CASSLRVTQEQPQHF.